This is a list of T cell receptor beta chains from one sample in a study of T cells in Graves' hyperthyroidism and ophthalmopathy. TCRdb re-analysed the multiplex PCR reads in MiXCR, keeping a single row per CDR3 protein. The sample holds about 300,000 distinct CDR3 sequences; 15% to 20% are singletons and the top ten take around 34%. The source material was blood. The source of these receptors is a man aged 25 to 40 with Graves' hyperthyroidism. CDR3s include the opening cysteine and the closing phenylalanine or tryptophan. The order of the fields is CDR3 DNA, CDR3 protein, D gene, V gene, J gene, clone size. D genes are given only for firm matches. Only some rows state a clone size, as once, few, many or a class for expanded clones.

CDR3 DNA: TGTGCCAGCAGTGAAGATTCTAGGCTAGCGGGAGGCTCACAAGAGACCCAGTACTTC; CDR3 protein: CASSEDSRLAGGSQETQYF; D gene: TRBD2; V gene: TRBV2; J gene: TRBJ2-5; clone size: -
CDR3 DNA: TGCAGTGCTCCCACGGGGCTAGCGGGTTTCAATGAGCAGTTCTTC; CDR3 protein: CSAPTGLAGFNEQFF; D gene: TRBD2; V gene: TRBV20-1; J gene: TRBJ2-1; clone size: many
CDR3 DNA: TGCGCCAGCAGCTTGATGGGGAACGCCAATAGTGAGCAGTTCTTC; CDR3 protein: CASSLMGNANSEQFF; D gene: -; V gene: TRBV5-1; J gene: TRBJ2-1; clone size: many
CDR3 DNA: TGTGCCAGCAGTTTAGCGCGGCCCTACGAGCAGTACTTC; CDR3 protein: CASSLARPYEQYF; D gene: -; V gene: TRBV12-3/TRBV12-4; J gene: TRBJ2-7; clone size: many
CDR3 DNA: TGCAGTGCTAGAGAGCGAGGGGCTTTCAATCAGCCCCAGCATTTT; CDR3 protein: CSARERGAFNQPQHF; D gene: -; V gene: TRBV20-1; J gene: TRBJ1-5; clone size: few
CDR3 DNA: TGTGCCAGCAGTGAAGCCCCGAATTCACCCCTCCACTTT; CDR3 protein: CASSEAPNSPLHF; D gene: -; V gene: TRBV2; J gene: TRBJ1-6; clone size: many
CDR3 DNA: TGCGCCAGCAGCTTGAGGCGGGGACCGGATGAAAAACTGTTTTTT; CDR3 protein: CASSLRRGPDEKLFF; D gene: -; V gene: TRBV5-1; J gene: TRBJ1-4; clone size: many
CDR3 DNA: TGCAGTGCTAGAGATCCGCGAAGGGGAGGGTACAATGAGCAGTTCTTC; CDR3 protein: CSARDPRRGGYNEQFF; D gene: TRBD2; V gene: TRBV20-1; J gene: TRBJ2-1; clone size: many
CDR3 DNA: TGTGCCAGCAGCTTAGACCGACTAGCACTTGAGCAGTTCTTC; CDR3 protein: CASSLDRLALEQFF; D gene: TRBD2; V gene: TRBV11-2; J gene: TRBJ2-1; clone size: many
CDR3 DNA: TGTGCCAGCAGGGGAGACACCTACACCGGGGAGCTGTTTTTT; CDR3 protein: CASRGDTYTGELFF; D gene: -; V gene: TRBV2; J gene: TRBJ2-2; clone size: -
CDR3 DNA: TGTGCCAGCAGTTACCCCGGTTGGCGGAGCACAGATACGCAGTATTTT; CDR3 protein: CASSYPGWRSTDTQYF; D gene: -; V gene: TRBV6-2/TRBV6-3; J gene: TRBJ2-3; clone size: -
CDR3 DNA: TGTGCCAGCAGCACCTCCGGGACAGGGTTAAATCAGCCCCAGCATTTT; CDR3 protein: CASSTSGTGLNQPQHF; D gene: TRBD1; V gene: TRBV7-2; J gene: TRBJ1-5; clone size: few
CDR3 DNA: TGTGCCAGCAGTGAAGCCAACAGCAACTATGGCTACACCTTC; CDR3 protein: CASSEANSNYGYTF; D gene: -; V gene: TRBV6-1; J gene: TRBJ1-2; clone size: many
CDR3 DNA: TGTGCCTGGAGTGGGGATCTCTATGGCTACACCTTC; CDR3 protein: CAWSGDLYGYTF; D gene: -; V gene: TRBV30; J gene: TRBJ1-2; clone size: many
CDR3 DNA: TGCAGTGCCATCCATGGGGACAGGGGGGACAATGAGCAGTTCTTC; CDR3 protein: CSAIHGDRGDNEQFF; D gene: TRBD1; V gene: TRBV20-1; J gene: TRBJ2-1; clone size: -
CDR3 DNA: TGCAGCGTTGCGTTGGGGATAGGGAACTTTAATCAGCCCCAGCATTTT; CDR3 protein: CSVALGIGNFNQPQHF; D gene: -; V gene: TRBV29-1; J gene: TRBJ1-5; clone size: -
CDR3 DNA: TGCAGTGCTCGTAACCGCGTGGTGGAGTTCTTC; CDR3 protein: CSARNRVVEFF; D gene: -; V gene: TRBV20-1; J gene: TRBJ2-1; clone size: few
CDR3 DNA: TGTGCCAGCAGACGAAGCTCACAGGGCAGGGGGCAGTTCTTC; CDR3 protein: CASRRSSQGRGQFF; D gene: -; V gene: TRBV6-1; J gene: TRBJ2-1; clone size: few
CDR3 DNA: TGTGCCAGCAGCCCCATAAGGACCTACAATGAGCAGTTCTTC; CDR3 protein: CASSPIRTYNEQFF; D gene: -; V gene: TRBV2; J gene: TRBJ2-1; clone size: -
CDR3 DNA: TGTGCCAGCAGCTTACAGGGGGAGGGAGAAGCTTTCTTT; CDR3 protein: CASSLQGEGEAFF; D gene: TRBD1; V gene: TRBV11-3; J gene: TRBJ1-1; clone size: many
CDR3 DNA: TGTGCCAGCAGCCCAGAGGAGGGTCTGGCGCAGTATTTT; CDR3 protein: CASSPEEGLAQYF; D gene: -; V gene: TRBV7-9; J gene: TRBJ2-3; clone size: -
CDR3 DNA: TGTGCCTGGAGTGTAGGGCAGGTCGAGACCCAGTACTTC; CDR3 protein: CAWSVGQVETQYF; D gene: -; V gene: TRBV30; J gene: TRBJ2-5; clone size: many
CDR3 DNA: TGTGCCAGCAGCCAAGACACCATCTCTGGAAACACCATATATTTT; CDR3 protein: CASSQDTISGNTIYF; D gene: -; V gene: TRBV3-1; J gene: TRBJ1-3; clone size: -
CDR3 DNA: TGCGCCAGCAGCTTGGCGACAGGGATCCCCACAGATACGCAGTATTTT; CDR3 protein: CASSLATGIPTDTQYF; D gene: TRBD1; V gene: TRBV5-1; J gene: TRBJ2-3; clone size: -
CDR3 DNA: TGTGCCAGCAAAGGGCGGAATGAGCAGTTCTTC; CDR3 protein: CASKGRNEQFF; D gene: -; V gene: TRBV12-3/TRBV12-4; J gene: TRBJ2-1; clone size: many
CDR3 DNA: TGTGCCACCAGTGACAGCGGGTCCCACTACAATGAGCAGTTCTTC; CDR3 protein: CATSDSGSHYNEQFF; D gene: -; V gene: TRBV24-1; J gene: TRBJ2-1; clone size: many
CDR3 DNA: TGTGCCAGTAGTCCCACCCGGACTAGCGGGAGCTACGAGCAGTACTTC; CDR3 protein: CASSPTRTSGSYEQYF; D gene: TRBD2; V gene: TRBV19; J gene: TRBJ2-7; clone size: -
CDR3 DNA: TGTGCCAGCAGCTTTAGCGGGTCCACCGGGGAGCTGTTTTTT; CDR3 protein: CASSFSGSTGELFF; D gene: TRBD2; V gene: TRBV7-3; J gene: TRBJ2-2; clone size: -